The 5 T cell receptor beta chains reported below all come from one sample, sequenced in a study of human T cells and chemical hapten exposure. The time point was: patch test 3, about 24 weeks after DPC sensitization. Treatment in this sample: therapeutic diphenylcyclopropenone sensitization with weekly scalp DPC. TCRdb reanalysed the RACE reads using MiXCR and keeps one entry per CDR3 protein. In the table there are over 100,000 distinct CDR3 sequences, approximately 10% of which are singletons. This sample comprised whole blood, obtained in connection with sensitization to the hapten diphenylcyclopropenone (DPC). Receptors were obtained from a woman aged 45 to 65 with alopecia areata. Some clones in this sample may be carry-over from other donors' samples.

The chain recombines TRBV7-6 with TRBJ1-5, with 9 positions matching TRBD1. CDR3 length: 15 residues. Trimming at V came to 1 base and at J to 8 bases, leaving 6 bases not matched to a gene. Germline CDR1 reads SGHVS; CDR2 reads FNYEAQ. This chain's CDR3 is CASSLGGQGMEPQHF. The CDR3, as DNA: TGTGCCAGCAGCTTAGGCGGACAGGGGATGGAGCCCCAGCATTTT.

This clonotype was recorded at least ten times. The chain uses TRBV6-6 and TRBJ2-3; 7 nucleotides match TRBD1. This CDR3 is 15 amino acids long. CDR1 and CDR2 (germline): MNHNY, SVGAGI (reference sequence). V shed 6 bases and J 0 bases; nucleotides not matched to a gene: 6. The DNA for the CDR3 is TGTGCCAGCAGGCGCGGACAGGAGAGCACAGATACGCAGTATTTT. It specifies CASRRGQESTDTQYF.

This clonotype was seen repeatedly, ten times or more. J is TRBJ2-3 and V is TRBV10-3; 8 nucleotides agree with TRBD2. The CDR3 contains 11 residues. Germline V CDR1 and CDR2: ENHRY, SYGVKD. V was pared by 7 bases and J by 9 bases, with 3 bases of the junction left unmatched. As DNA, the CDR3 is TGTGCCATCATGGGACTAGGAACGCAGTATTTT. This gives the protein CAIMGLGTQYF.

This clonotype was observed a few times. V is TRBV25-1 and J is TRBJ1-4, with TRBD1 as a possible D gene (5 bases). Germline CDR1 is MGHDK and CDR2 is SYGVNS. The germline V and J ends were trimmed by 1 base and 8 bases, with 14 bases remaining between them. The CDR3 extends over 15 amino acids. This CDR3 reads CASSESRLGGEKLFF. The CDR3 bases are TGTGCCAGCAGTGAATCTCGACTGGGGGGAGAAAAACTGTTTTTT.

This clonotype occurred many times. The chain is built from TRBV29-1 and TRBJ2-3; 7 bases are a match to TRBD1. This CDR3 spans 15 amino acids. CDR1 is SQVTM, CDR2 ANQGSEA, per germline. Trimming at V came to 3 bases and at J to 4 bases, leaving 10 bases not matched to a gene. As DNA, the CDR3 is TGCAGCGTTGACGAGACAGGGTTAGTCGCAGATACGCAGTATTTT. It encodes CSVDETGLVADTQYF.